This T cell receptor (beta chain) was retrieved from a study of cytomegalovirus exposure and HLA in healthy donors. The donors were members of the roughly 120-subject validation cohort (separate from the roughly 700-subject first cohort). Study-level findings and limits: Specific recognition of CMV antigens was confirmed in vitro for a few chains (all CMV-associated).

Clones were read by immunoSEQ multiplex PCR, and TCRdb kept only the in-frame ones, dropping some. The sample has under 75,000 clones, around 93% seen once. As concerns this clone: What it binds is unknown.

CDR1 is SGHAT and CDR2 is FQNNGV in the germline V gene. The CDR3 has 16 residues. With 3 bases clipped from V and 6 bases from J, the junction kept 9 bases outside the gene matches. The TCR was taken from a woman younger than 35 in good health and CMV-seropositive. The chain employs TRBV11-2 and TRBJ2-2, with 8 bases matching TRBD2. The sample comprised PBMCs. The CDR3 sequence: CASSFLAGLTPGELFF. DNA of the CDR3: TGTGCCAGCAGCTTCCTAGCGGGTCTGACGCCCGGGGAGCTGTTTTTT. Full variable domain (outside the CDR3, taken from reference TRBV11-2 and TRBJ2-2): EAGVAQSPRYKIIEKRQSVAFWCNPISGHATLYWYQQILGQGPKLLIQFQNNGVVDDSQLPKDRFSAERLKGVDSTLKIQPAKLEDSAVYLCASSFLAGLTPGELFFGEGSRLTVL.